The clone carrying this T cell receptor beta chain was seen only once. These data come from a study of blood T cell repertoires in COVID-19. Study-level information: PBMCs, B-cell-depleted T cells, or T cells provided the cDNA or gDNA that made up the material.

Repertoires were generated with immunoSEQ multiplex PCR, while TCRdb's copy carries only in-frame clones and drops some. The table has some 270,000 clones, 84% seen once. The CDR3 totals 13 residues. Trimming cost V 5 bases and J 2 bases, with 7 bases left between them. Looked up from germline, CDR1 is LNHDA and CDR2 is SQIVND (reference sequence). Sample: peripheral blood. The chain links TRBV19 to TRBJ1-5; D gene unclear. The sequence came from a woman in her 40s who had recovered from COVID-19. In nucleotides, the CDR3 is TGTGCCAGTAGTGGACTGGGCAATCAGCCCCAGCATTTT. Residues: CASSGLGNQPQHF.